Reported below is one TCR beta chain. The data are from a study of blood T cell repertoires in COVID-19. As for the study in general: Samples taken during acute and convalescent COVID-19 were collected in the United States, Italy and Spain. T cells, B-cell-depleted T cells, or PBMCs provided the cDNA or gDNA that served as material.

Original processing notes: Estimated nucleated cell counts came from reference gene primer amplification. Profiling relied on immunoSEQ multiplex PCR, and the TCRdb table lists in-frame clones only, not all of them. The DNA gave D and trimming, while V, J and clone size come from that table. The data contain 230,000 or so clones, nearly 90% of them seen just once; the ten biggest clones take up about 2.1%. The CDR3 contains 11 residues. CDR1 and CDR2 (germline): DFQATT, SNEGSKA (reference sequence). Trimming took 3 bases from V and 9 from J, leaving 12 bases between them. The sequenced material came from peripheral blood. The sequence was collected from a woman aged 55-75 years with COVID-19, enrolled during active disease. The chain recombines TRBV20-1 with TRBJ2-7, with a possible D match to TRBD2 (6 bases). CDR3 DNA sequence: TGCAGTGCTAGTAAGGAGGGGTCGCAGTACTTC. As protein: CSASKEGSQYF.